This section outlines one T cell receptor beta chain sequence together with its context. The antigen remains undetermined. The entry originates in a study of T cell responses to AZD1222 COVID-19 vaccine. Study at large: Second-dose groups at about 4 or about 12 weeks were pooled.

Sequencing used immunoSEQ multiplex PCR; TCRdb keeps in-frame clones, though not all of them. The sample contains under 95,000 clones, approximately 91% of which appear only once. Findings and caveats of the study: With dominance at 160-218 and 743-854, vaccine-associated CD4 TCRs spanned spike. Most donors were white British, females outnumbered males, and clonal diversity was possibly underestimated. The reported proportion of spike-specific TCRs targeting unmutated variant regions was nearly half.

CDR1 is SNHLY, CDR2 FYNNEI, per germline. V lost 2 bases and J 7 bases, leaving 17 bases between the germline ends. CDR3 length equals 15 residues. The V call is TRBV2, the J call TRBJ1-2; TRBD1 might be the D (6 bases). The specimen comprised peripheral blood, sampled on day 0 of AZD1222 vaccination. This clonotype was obtained from an adult in good health. This chain's CDR3 is CASSERQAGRGGYTF. The CDR3 DNA sequence: TGTGCCAGCAGTGAACGACAGGCTGGTCGGGGTGGCTACACCTTC.